Presented here are 6 T cell receptor beta chains from one specimen sequenced in a study of identical twins. TCRdb recomputed calls from the 5' RACE reads with MiXCR, one row per CDR3 protein. The sample has around 960,000 distinct CDR3 sequences, about 12% seen once. This same sample was also part of a study on yellow fever vaccine responses in identical twins.

The sequenced sample consisted of PBMCs. Source of these receptors: a woman aged 18-30 years in good health.

This clonotype was found a few times. V gene TRBV24-1 combines with J gene TRBJ2-3, with 8 bases fitting TRBD2. This CDR3 is built from 16 residues. Germline assignment: CDR1 KGHDR and CDR2 SFDVKD. With 3 bases clipped from V and 10 bases from J, the junction kept 14 bases outside the gene matches. CDR3 region: CATSDVGLGLAGPQYF. CDR3 in DNA: TGTGCCACCAGTGATGTTGGCCTCGGACTAGCCGGACCGCAGTATTTT.

This clonotype occurred a few times. This chain links TRBV20-1 with TRBJ2-7; no clear D gene. The CDR3 is 14 residues long. Germline V gene lookup returns CDR1 DFQATT and CDR2 SNEGSKA (reference sequence). V was clipped by 4 bases and J by 3 bases, with 16 bases between them. CDR3 residues: CSATNPTGRYEQYF. The CDR3 bases are TGCAGTGCTACCAACCCCACCGGGCGCTACGAGCAGTACTTC.

This chain joins TRBV29-1 and TRBJ2-7; D is undetermined. Germline CDR1 SQVTM, CDR2 ANQGSEA. The V end was cut by 6 bases, the J end by 6 bases, with 9 bases between. The CDR3 consists of 10 residues. The DNA of the CDR3 is TGCAGCGTCAAAGGTGGCGAGCAGTACTTC. This codes for CSVKGGEQYF.

In nucleotides, the CDR3 is TGTGCCAGCAGTTTATCAGGGGGGGCAGTCGTGGCCTACGAGCAGTACTTC. Protein: CASSLSGGAVVAYEQYF. The chain employs TRBV27 and TRBJ2-7; a weak D match, TRBD2 (7 bases). There are 17 residues in the CDR3. V gave up 0 bases and J gave up 2 bases, with 17 bases separating them. Per the germline V gene, CDR1 is MNHEY and CDR2 is SMNVEV (reference sequence).

This clonotype was detected a few times. This chain joins TRBV5-1 and TRBJ2-1; the D call may be TRBD1 or TRBD2 (5 bases each). Germline lookup yields CDR1 SGHRS and CDR2 YFSETQ. V was shortened by 4 bases and J by 3 bases, with 11 bases between the two germline ends. The CDR3 loop spans 14 amino acids. The CDR3 DNA sequence: TGCGCCAGCAGCCGGGGCACGGGCTACAATGAGCAGTTCTTC. Encoded protein: CASSRGTGYNEQFF.

This clonotype was detected a few times. The chain is built from TRBV20-1 and TRBJ2-5; 12 bases fit TRBD2. The CDR3 sequence is 17 residues long. J was trimmed by 2 bases and V by 2 bases; bases with no gene match: 9. Germline assignment: CDR1 DFQATT and CDR2 SNEGSKA (reference sequence). This CDR3 reads CSARLAGGPSAQETQYF. The CDR3 DNA sequence: TGCAGTGCTAGACTAGCGGGGGGGCCTAGTGCACAAGAGACCCAGTACTTC.